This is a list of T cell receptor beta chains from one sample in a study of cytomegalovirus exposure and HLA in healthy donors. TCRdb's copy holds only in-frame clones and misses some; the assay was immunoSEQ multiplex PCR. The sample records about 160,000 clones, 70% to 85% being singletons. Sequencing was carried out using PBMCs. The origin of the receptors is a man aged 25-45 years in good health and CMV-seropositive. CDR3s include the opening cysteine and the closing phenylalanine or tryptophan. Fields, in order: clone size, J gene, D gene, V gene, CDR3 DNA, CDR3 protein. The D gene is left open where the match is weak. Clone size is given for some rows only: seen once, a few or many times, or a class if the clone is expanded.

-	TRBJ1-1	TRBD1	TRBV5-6	TGTGCCCTTAGACAGGGCGGGTTCACTGAAGCTTTCTTT	CALRQGGFTEAFF
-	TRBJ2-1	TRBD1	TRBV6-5	TGTGCCAGCAGGTCCGGGACAGGGTTTACAAATGAGCAGTTCTTC	CASRSGTGFTNEQFF
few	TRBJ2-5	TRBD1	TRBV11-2	TGTGCCAGCAGCTTAGGGACAGGGGTCGAGACCCAGTACTTC	CASSLGTGVETQYF
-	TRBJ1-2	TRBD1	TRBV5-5	TGTGCCAGCAGTGACAGGGGAGGTCTGGACTATGGCTACACCTTC	CASSDRGGLDYGYTF
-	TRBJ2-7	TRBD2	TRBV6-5	TGTGCCAGCAGGAGACTAGCGGTAAGCTCCTACGAGCAGTACTTC	CASRRLAVSSYEQYF
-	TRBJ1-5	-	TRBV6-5	TGTGCCAGCAGACCTACGGGAGGGGGCAATCAGCCCCAGCATTTT	CASRPTGGGNQPQHF
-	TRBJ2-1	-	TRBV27	TGTGCCAGCAGACAAGCCGGGACAAAATACAATGAGCAGTTCTTC	CASRQAGTKYNEQFF
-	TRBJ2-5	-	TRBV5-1	TGCGCCAGCAGGGGGCTCCCACAAGAGACCCAGTACTTC	CASRGLPQETQYF
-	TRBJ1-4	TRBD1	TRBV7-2	TGTGCCAGCAGCTTAGCAAGGACAGGGGGTGAAAAACTGTTTTTT	CASSLARTGGEKLFF
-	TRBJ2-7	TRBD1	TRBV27	TGTGCCAGCTCCCCGGGACAGGGCTACGAGCAGTACTTC	CASSPGQGYEQYF
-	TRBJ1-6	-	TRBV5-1	TGCGCCAGCAGACCACCGGGACATCCTTATTCACCCCTCCACTTT	CASRPPGHPYSPLHF
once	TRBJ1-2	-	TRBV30	TGTGCCTGGAGTGCGGACAGAAACTATGGCTACACCTTC	CAWSADRNYGYTF
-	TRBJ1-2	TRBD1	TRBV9	TGTGCCAGCAGCGCGCCGGGACAGGCCTATGGCTACACCTTC	CASSAPGQAYGYTF
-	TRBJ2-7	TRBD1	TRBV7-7	TGTGCCAGCAGCCCGGGACAGGGAGCCTACGAGCAGTACTTC	CASSPGQGAYEQYF
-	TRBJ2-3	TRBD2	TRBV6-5	TGTGCCAGCAGTTTATTAGCGGGGGTAAGGACAGATACGCAGTATTTT	CASSLLAGVRTDTQYF
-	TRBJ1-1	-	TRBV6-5	TGTGCCAGCAGTTTAACAGGGCCCACTGAAGCTTTCTTT	CASSLTGPTEAFF
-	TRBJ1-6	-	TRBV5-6	TGTGCCAGCAGCTTGGCGCAGTATAATTCACCCCTCCACTTT	CASSLAQYNSPLHF
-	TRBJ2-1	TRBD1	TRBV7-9	TGTGCCAGCAGCTTGGGACAGGGTGGAGAAAATGAGCAGTTCTTC	CASSLGQGGENEQFF
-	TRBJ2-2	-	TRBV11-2	TGTGCCAGCAGCGCGACAGGTCTGGGCACCGGGGAGCTGTTTTTT	CASSATGLGTGELFF
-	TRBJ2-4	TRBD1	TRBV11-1	TGTGCCAGCAGCCACGGACAGGGGTTAAACATTCAGTACTTC	CASSHGQGLNIQYF
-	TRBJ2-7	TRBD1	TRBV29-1	TGCAGCGTCGATCTCAGACAGGGTTACGAGCAGTACTTC	CSVDLRQGYEQYF
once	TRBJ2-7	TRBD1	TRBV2	TGTGCCAGCAGTAAGGGACAGACCTACGAGCAGTACTTC	CASSKGQTYEQYF
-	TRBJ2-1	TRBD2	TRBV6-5	TGTGCCAGCAGAACGGGACTAGCGGTCTACAATGAGCAGTTCTTC	CASRTGLAVYNEQFF
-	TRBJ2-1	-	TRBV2	TGTGCCAGCAGTGAAGCACCTCCCGGGACTGCCTGGGGCAATGAGCAGTTCTTC	CASSEAPPGTAWGNEQFF